Each of the 8 T cell receptor beta chains below was sequenced from the same sample in a study of graft-versus-host responses after intestinal transplantation. The assay was immunoSEQ multiplex PCR, and TCRdb's table has in-frame clones only and misses some. Here the sample spans fewer than 120,000 clones, roughly 95% being singletons. Their target antigens are unknown. The specimen comprised unstimulated CD8+ T cells sorted from spleen or lymph node cells, sampled before intestinal transplant. These receptors were collected from a human donor who received an intestinal transplant.

The chain carries TRBV27 and TRBJ2-3, with D possibly matching TRBD1 (6 bases). Trimming took 1 base from V and 2 from J, leaving 7 bases between them. The CDR3 runs to 14 residues. Germline V gene lookup returns CDR1 MNHEY and CDR2 SMNVEV (reference sequence). The CDR3 region is CASSLYRDTDTQYF. In nucleotides, the CDR3 is TGTGCCAGCAGTTTATACAGGGACACAGATACGCAGTATTTT.

CDR3 loop: CASSFRQGDTQYF. CDR3 bases: TGTGCCAGCAGCTTCCGGCAGGGGGATACGCAGTATTTT. The chain combines TRBV5-8 with TRBJ2-3, with D possibly matching TRBD1 (6 bases). The CDR3 runs 13 residues. In germline, CDR1 is SGHTS, CDR2 YDEGEE. The germline V and J ends were trimmed by 2 bases and 6 bases, with 10 bases remaining between them.

The rearrangement joins TRBV7-6 to TRBJ2-6; D uncertain. Germline V gives CDR1 SGHVS, CDR2 FNYEAQ. CDR3 length: 15 residues. Trimming removed 5 bases at V and 1 base at J, with 9 bases between. For the CDR3, the DNA is TGTGCCAGCAGCCGAAAAGCATCTGGGGCCAACGTCCTGACTTTC. It yields the protein CASSRKASGANVLTF.

The J gene is TRBJ1-3, the V gene TRBV29-1; possible D gene TRBD1, 6 bases. CDR1 is SQVTM and CDR2 is ANQGSEA in the germline V gene. The germline V and J ends were trimmed by 0 bases and 0 bases, with 24 bases remaining between them. The CDR3 loop spans 20 amino acids. CDR3 amino acids: CSVEDPRQAYKTNSGNTIYF. As DNA, the CDR3 is TGCAGCGTTGAAGACCCCCGACAGGCCTACAAGACTAACTCTGGAAACACCATATATTTT.

The chain recombines TRBV27 with TRBJ2-7; TRBD1 matches 7 bases. Germline V gene lookup returns CDR1 MNHEY and CDR2 SMNVEV (reference sequence). The ends lost 7 bases at V and 5 bases at J; junction bases unmatched: 14. This CDR3 is 15 amino acids long. DNA of the CDR3: TGTGCCAGCACCCCAGGGGGTCTTATACGCGACGAGCAGTACTTC. This codes for CASTPGGLIRDEQYF.

The CDR3: CASSLADGGTEAFF. The CDR3 DNA follows: TGCGCCAGCAGCTTGGCGGATGGGGGCACTGAAGCTTTCTTT. The genes are TRBV5-1 and TRBJ1-1; D may be TRBD1 (5 bases). V was trimmed by 0 bases and J by 4 bases, leaving 10 bases between them. Looked up from germline, CDR1 is SGHRS and CDR2 is YFSETQ. The CDR3 extends over 14 amino acids. The full variable domain, in which reference TRBV5-1 and TRBJ1-1 provide the parts outside the CDR3, is KAGVTQTPRYLIKTRGQQVTLSCSPISGHRSVSWYQQTPGQGLQFLFEYFSETQRNKGNFPGRFSGRQFSNSRSEMNVSTLELGDSALYLCASSLADGGTEAFFGQGTRLTVV.

This chain uses TRBV4-1 with TRBJ1-5, with TRBD1 matching 9 bases. In germline, CDR1 is MGHRA, CDR2 YSYEKL. V trimming: 4 bases; J trimming: 4 bases; junction bases outside the gene matches: 5. This CDR3 comprises 15 residues. CDR3 DNA sequence: TGCGCCAGCAGCCGAGAGACAGGGGGGAATCAGCCCCAGCATTTT. It codes for CASSRETGGNQPQHF.

The rearrangement uses TRBV5-4 and TRBJ2-2, with D unresolved. Germline V CDR1 and CDR2: SGHNT, YYREEE (reference sequence). Trimming removed 1 base at V and 3 bases at J, with 10 bases between. This CDR3 has 15 amino acids. CDR3 DNA sequence: TGTGCCAGCAGCTTGTCCGGGTTGTACACCGGGGAGCTGTTTTTT. It codes for CASSLSGLYTGELFF. Using reference TRBV5-4 and TRBJ2-2 for the parts outside the CDR3, the full variable domain is ETGVTQSPTHLIKTRGQQVTLRCSSQSGHNTVSWYQQALGQGPQFIFQYYREEENGRGNFPPRFSGLQFPNYSSELNVNALELDDSALYLCASSLSGLYTGELFFGEGSRLTVL.